What follows are 30 T cell receptor beta chains derived from one specimen sequenced in a study of molecular identifiers for immune sequencing clone quantification. TCRdb reprocessed the PCR reads with MiXCR, giving one entry per CDR3 protein. In the table there are roughly 630,000 distinct CDR3 sequences, about 25% of which are singletons. Sequencing was carried out using naive CD8+ T cells from blood, with Jurkat cell RNA spiked in. Subset of the sample: FACS-sorted CD8+CD4-CCR7+CD45RA+ naive T cells. The receptors here all came from a human donor in good health. Some libraries in this study had Jurkat cell RNA spiked in.

The V call is TRBV20-1, the J call TRBJ2-3; D gene unclear. CDR1 is DFQATT and CDR2 is SNEGSKA in the germline V gene (reference sequence). The CDR3 runs to 16 residues. Trimming took off 2 bases at V and 5 bases at J, with 20 bases between the two ends. The CDR3 DNA is TGCAGTGCTAGAATATATCGCTCGGGTCCGGGAGATACGCAGTATTTT. It encodes CSARIYRSGPGDTQYF.

On this clonotype: A single base separates this from a much larger clone, so it may be a read error. The genes are TRBV3-1 and TRBJ2-3, with D maybe TRBD2 (6 bases). V was pared by 6 bases and J by 0 bases, with 13 bases between. Germline CDR1 reads LGHDT; CDR2 reads YNNKEL (reference sequence). The CDR3 contains 15 residues. In nucleotides, the CDR3 is TGTGCCAGCAGTCACCACGGGACTAGCACAGATACGCAGTATTTT. Its translation: CASSHHGTSTDTQYF.

Turning to this clonotype: The junction departs from germline at one end; a sequencing error may be responsible. This chain connects TRBV6-2 or TRBV6-3 to TRBJ2-1; 7 bases align to TRBD2. The CDR3 runs 12 residues. CDR1 is MNHEY and CDR2 is SVGEGT in the germline V gene. The CDR3 nucleotides are TGTGCCAGCAGCTCACTAGCGAATGAGAAGTTCTTC. Translating gives CASSSLANEKFF.

On this clonotype: A single base separates this from a much larger clone, so it may be a read error. The chain recombines TRBV7-2 with TRBJ2-7; D may be TRBD1 or TRBD2 (5 bases each). V was clipped by 3 bases and J by 6 bases, with 15 bases between them. In germline, CDR1 is SGHTA, CDR2 FQGNSA. The CDR3 runs 14 residues. The CDR3 is CASSFPGTSREQYF. CDR3 DNA: TGTGCCAGCAGCTTCCCGGGGACCTCCCGCGAGCAGTACTTC.

This clonotype occurred a few times. The chain uses TRBV4-3 and TRBJ1-1; D gene ambiguous. The CDR3 contains 13 residues. V lost 0 bases to trimming and J lost 9 bases, with 11 bases between them. Per germline, CDR1 LGHNA and CDR2 YSLEER. Here the CDR3 DNA reads TGCGCCAGCAGCCAAGACCCGGGGATGCAAGCTTTCTTT. It codes for CASSQDPGMQAFF.

This clonotype was counted many times. This sequence joins TRBV20-1 and TRBJ2-3, with TRBD2 identical over 10 bases. Trimming cost V 0 bases and J 2 bases; bases outside gene matches: 5. The CDR3 has 16 residues. The germline CDR1 and CDR2 sequences are DFQATT and SNEGSKA (reference sequence). The CDR3 sequence is CSARDRTSGVTDTQYF. The CDR3 DNA reads TGCAGTGCTAGAGATCGCACTAGCGGGGTCACAGATACGCAGTATTTT.

This clonotype has ten or more counts. The CDR3 DNA reads TGCGCCAGCAGCCAAGAGGGAGTGGGCCGGGAAGCTTTCTTT. Residues: CASSQEGVGREAFF. The J gene is TRBJ1-1, the V gene TRBV4-3; no definite D call. This CDR3 has 14 residues. Trimming shortened V by 0 bases and J by 8 bases, and 13 bases separated the two germline ends. CDR1 is LGHNA, CDR2 YSLEER, per germline.

The rearrangement joins TRBV20-1 to TRBJ1-2; TRBD1 agrees at 11 bases. V lost 8 bases, J lost 0 bases, and 11 bases stayed unmatched. CDR3 length: 16 residues. CDR1 and CDR2 from the germline V gene are DFQATT and SNEGSKA (reference sequence). In nucleotides, the CDR3 is TGCAGTTCCCTGGGACAGGGGGGAAGTACTAACTATGGCTACACCTTC. Amino acids: CSSLGQGGSTNYGYTF.

This clonotype occurred a few times. The CDR3 protein is CASSPWFTYTGELFF. The CDR3 DNA reads TGTGCCAGCAGCCCGTGGTTTACGTACACCGGGGAGCTGTTTTTT. This rearrangement joins TRBV27 to TRBJ2-2; D not resolved. In germline, CDR1 is MNHEY, CDR2 SMNVEV (reference sequence). V lost 6 bases and J 3 bases, leaving 14 bases between the germline ends. The CDR3 contains 15 residues.

Concerning this clonotype itself: A read error is possible here, since a much larger clone lies one base away. The V call is TRBV7-9, the J call TRBJ2-5; D uncertain. The germline V gene has CDR1 SEHNR and CDR2 FQNEAQ (reference sequence). This CDR3 spans 12 amino acids. The CDR3 spells CSSSNYQETQYF. The CDR3 region has the DNA TGTTCCAGCAGTAATTACCAAGAGACCCAGTACTTC.

This clonotype came up a few times. The chain joins TRBV19 to TRBJ2-1; D unresolved. Trimming removed 1 base from V and 0 bases from J, with 7 bases in between. From germline, CDR1 is LNHDA and CDR2 SQIVND (reference sequence). This CDR3 comprises 15 residues. As DNA, the CDR3 is TGTGCCAGTAGTATAGCCCAAAACTCCTACAATGAGCAGTTCTTC. It translates to CASSIAQNSYNEQFF.

This clonotype appeared many times. The rearrangement links TRBV4-3 to TRBJ1-3, with unresolved D. The CDR3 consists of 14 residues. V shed 3 bases and J shed 4 bases, with 10 bases lying between them. Germline lookup yields CDR1 LGHNA and CDR2 YSLEER. Written as DNA, the CDR3 is TGCGCCAGCAGCCAGGCCACTTACGGAAACACCATATATTTT. It yields the protein CASSQATYGNTIYF.

This clonotype was seen repeatedly, ten times or more. The genes are TRBV12-5 and TRBJ1-5; a weak D match, TRBD1 (5 bases). Germline CDR1 reads LGHNT; CDR2 reads FRNRAP. The CDR3 sequence is 15 residues long. V gave up 5 bases and J gave up 0 bases, with 11 bases separating them. CDR3 sequence reads: CASGAGTPSNQPQHF. In DNA form, the CDR3 reads TGTGCTAGTGGTGCCGGGACTCCTAGCAATCAGCCCCAGCATTTT. Together with reference TRBV12-5 and TRBJ1-5, the CDR3 gives the full variable domain: DARVTQTPRHKVTEMGQEVTMRCQPILGHNTVFWYRQTMMQGLELLAYFRNRAPLDDSGMPKDRFSAEMPDATLATLKIQPSEPRDSAVYFCASGAGTPSNQPQHFGDGTRLSIL.

In its sample, this clonotype was seen many times. CDR3 nucleotide sequence: TGTGCCAGCAGTTACTGGGGACCAATCTACGAGCAGTACTTC. Protein sequence: CASSYWGPIYEQYF. The V call is TRBV6-2 or TRBV6-3, the J call TRBJ2-7; D tentatively fits TRBD1 or TRBD2 (5 bases each). V was shortened by 1 base and J by 3 bases, with 10 bases between the two germline ends. Germline CDR1 reads MNHEY; CDR2 reads SVGEGT. The CDR3 has 14 residues.

This clonotype was seen many times. This chain links TRBV28 with TRBJ2-7; a possible D gene is TRBD1 (6 bases). V lost 4 bases and J 2 bases, leaving 12 bases between the germline ends. Germline CDR1 and CDR2: MDHEN and SYDVKM. The CDR3 covers 14 residues. The CDR3 DNA is TGTGCCAGCAGTTGGGCAGGGGTGGCCTACGAGCAGTACTTC. Protein: CASSWAGVAYEQYF.

The chain links TRBV30 to TRBJ1-6; 7 bases map to TRBD1. V shed 1 base and J 6 bases; nucleotides not matched to a gene: 3. The germline V gene has CDR1 GTSNPN and CDR2 SVGIG (reference sequence). The CDR3 runs to 14 residues. Written as DNA, the CDR3 is TGTGCCTGGAGTGGGGACAGCTCTAATTCACCCCTCCACTTT. Protein sequence: CAWSGDSSNSPLHF.

Only a few counts were recorded for this clonotype. The rearrangement joins TRBV7-9 to TRBJ1-1; D remains ambiguous. Germline CDR1 SEHNR, CDR2 FQNEAQ (reference sequence). The CDR3 is 12 residues long. Trimming removed 8 bases from V and 2 bases from J, with 9 bases in between. This chain's CDR3 is CASALGNTEAFF. DNA for the CDR3: TGTGCCAGCGCCTTAGGAAACACTGAAGCTTTCTTT.

This clonotype was counted many times. V and J are TRBV5-1 and TRBJ1-3, with 8 bases aligning to TRBD1. Trimming removed 4 bases from V and 2 bases from J; junction bases left unmatched: 2. Germline CDR1 is SGHRS and CDR2 is YFSETQ. CDR3 length equals 14 residues. The CDR3 nucleotides read TGCGCCAGCAGCAGCAGGGGGCCTGGAAACACCATATATTTT. Translated: CASSSRGPGNTIYF.

This clonotype was counted a few times. The chain joins TRBV7-9 to TRBJ2-7; maybe TRBD2 (6 bases). V lost 5 bases and J lost 4, with 21 bases in between. The germline V gene has CDR1 SEHNR and CDR2 FQNEAQ (reference sequence). The CDR3 runs to 16 residues. In nucleotides, the CDR3 is TGTGCCAGCAGCCCAGCGGGCCGGGGAAGTAGTTACGAGCAGTACTTC. This encodes CASSPAGRGSSYEQYF.

V gene TRBV6-2 or TRBV6-3 combines with J gene TRBJ1-1; D gene uncertain. The CDR3 contains 13 residues. V lost 0 bases and J lost 7, with 9 bases in between. CDR1 and CDR2 from the germline V gene are MNHEY and SVGEGT. DNA for the CDR3: TGTGCCAGCAGTTACTCGAACCCCGTTGAAGCTTTCTTT. This encodes CASSYSNPVEAFF.

This clonotype has a handful of counts. The CDR3 spells CASSRVGYAGELFF. As DNA, the CDR3 is TGTGCCAGCAGCCGCGTCGGGTACGCCGGGGAGCTGTTTTTT. This sequence joins TRBV3-1 and TRBJ2-2; D call uncertain. The CDR3 contains 14 residues. CDR1 and CDR2 (germline): LGHDT, YNNKEL (reference sequence). Trimming shortened V by 4 bases and J by 6 bases, and 12 bases separated the two germline ends.

Turning to this clonotype: A much larger clone lies a single base off, so this may be a read error. In this CDR3 the conserved last residue, phenylalanine or tryptophan, is missing, so a read error is likely. The chain combines TRBV29-1 with TRBJ2-7; perhaps TRBD2 as D (6 bases). The CDR3 covers 13 residues. The V gene lost 6 bases and the J gene lost 3 bases, with 15 bases spanning the gap. From germline, CDR1 is SQVTM and CDR2 ANQGSEA. The chain's CDR3 is CSVTGGTGYEQYL. DNA of the CDR3: TGCAGCGTGACCGGGGGAACAGGCTACGAGCAGTACCTC.

In the case of this clonotype: A read error is likely, as this CDR3 ends without the conserved phenylalanine or tryptophan. The chain carries TRBV19 and TRBJ1-1, with D uncertain. V was clipped by 7 bases and J by 5 bases, with 17 bases between them. CDR3 length: 14 amino acids. The germline V gene encodes CDR1 LNHDA and CDR2 SQIVND (reference sequence). For the CDR3, the DNA is TGTGCCAGTACAGCGACTCGCCTTGGGACTGAAGCTTTCCTT. Translating gives CASTATRLGTEAFL.

For this clonotype: Just one base apart from a much larger clone, this may be a read error. The chain carries TRBV7-8 and TRBJ2-1; 10 bases are a match to TRBD2. The CDR3 length is 16 residues. Germline loops: CDR1 SGHVS, CDR2 FQNEAQ. CDR3 in DNA: TGTGCCAGCAGCTCAGCGGGGGGGCCAATAGCCAATGGGCAGTTCTTC. Translation: CASSSAGGPIANGQFF.

Points on this clonotype: A read error may be the cause here, since a much bigger clone is one base away. The CDR3 ends on some other residue instead of the conserved phenylalanine or tryptophan, so this is likely a read error. The rearrangement uses TRBV4-1 and TRBJ1-1, with a tentative D call TRBD1 (6 bases). Between the trimmed V and J ends, which lost 0 bases and 2 bases, there was a span of 13 bases. Germline V gives CDR1 MGHRA, CDR2 YSYEKL. The CDR3 spans 16 residues. The CDR3 sequence is CASSQDPGAINTEAFL. The CDR3 region has the DNA TGCGCCAGCAGCCAAGATCCGGGGGCGATAAACACTGAAGCTTTCCTT.

As for this clonotype: Since a much larger clone is just one base distant, this may be a read error. This rearrangement joins TRBV4-3 to TRBJ2-3; D unresolved. Trimming left V 4 bases short and J 5 bases short, with 16 bases between. The CDR3 sequence is 15 residues long. Germline V lookup: CDR1 LGHNA, CDR2 YSLEER. The DNA of the CDR3 is TGCGCCAGCAGCCTAGATGGGCTAGTGGGAGATACGCAGTATTTT. Encoded protein: CASSLDGLVGDTQYF.

This clonotype was seen ten or more times. J is TRBJ2-5 and V is TRBV7-9; D uncertain. Germline-derived CDR1 and CDR2 are SEHNR and FQNEAQ (reference sequence). V was cut by 1 base and J by 3 bases, with 9 bases left in between. The CDR3 extends over 14 amino acids. The CDR3 nucleotides are TGTGCCAGCAGCTTAGTGCAGGTGAAAGAGACCCAGTACTTC. It encodes CASSLVQVKETQYF.

The chain uses TRBV11-2 and TRBJ2-5; possibly TRBD2 for D (6 bases). The CDR3 contains 14 residues. CDR1 and CDR2 (germline): SGHAT, FQNNGV. Between the trimmed V and J ends, which lost 7 bases and 7 bases, there was a span of 19 bases. For the CDR3, the DNA is TGTGCCAGCATCCCCTTTTCGGGGGAGGTGACCCAGTACTTC. It translates to CASIPFSGEVTQYF.

This clonotype was counted a few times. The gene calls are TRBV13 and TRBJ2-3; D is perhaps TRBD2 (5 bases). The CDR3 is made up of 15 amino acids. Germline CDR1 PRHDT, CDR2 FYEKMQ (reference sequence). V lost 1 base and J lost 2, with 10 bases in between. This chain's CDR3 is CASSLVQRHTDTQYF. In DNA, the CDR3 is TGTGCCAGCAGCTTAGTCCAGCGGCACACAGATACGCAGTATTTT.

For this clonotype: The CDR3 end shows no conserved phenylalanine or tryptophan, and so a read error is likely. The genes are TRBV3-1 and TRBJ1-2; 9 bases are shared with TRBD1. This CDR3 region has 17 residues. Per germline, CDR1 LGHDT and CDR2 YNNKEL (reference sequence). J lost 3 bases, V lost 0 bases, and 8 bases had no gene match. The CDR3 coding sequence is TGTGCCAGCAGCCAAGAAACAGGGGGCGTATTAGACTATGGCTACACCTAC. Translation: CASSQETGGVLDYGYTY.